One and the same sample provided the 29 T cell receptor beta chains below, sequenced in a study of lymphopenia after photon versus proton radiotherapy. Some clones are missing from TCRdb's copy, which holds only in-frame ones; the method was immunoSEQ multiplex PCR. The sample lists 150,000 to 200,000 clones, roughly nine tenths occurring once. The sequenced sample was peripheral blood, obtained from a patient treated with photon-based radiotherapy. These receptors came from a man aged 50 to 60 with gastric cancer.

The CDR3 nucleotides are TGTGCCTGGAGTGTAGGGGGGGCCAGCTCCTACAATGAGCAGTTCTTC. Residues: CAWSVGGASSYNEQFF. This chain joins TRBV30 and TRBJ2-1, with D possibly being TRBD2 (7 bases). Germline V gene data show CDR1 as GTSNPN and CDR2 as SVGIG (reference sequence). Trimming took 0 bases from V and 0 from J, leaving 12 bases between them. This CDR3 spans 16 amino acids.

Comment on this clone: This sample includes further DNA sequences coding for the same CDR3. The chain recombines TRBV5-6 with TRBJ1-2; TRBD1 matches 7 bases. Trimming cost V 4 bases and J 2 bases; bases outside gene matches: 2. The CDR3 has 13 amino acids. Germline assignment: CDR1 SGHDT and CDR2 YYEEEE. CDR3 protein: CASSPGQNYGYTF. CDR3 DNA sequence: TGTGCCAGCAGCCCGGGACAGAACTATGGCTACACCTTC.

V and J are TRBV19 and TRBJ2-6; a weak D match, TRBD2 (5 bases). Germline CDR1 and CDR2: LNHDA and SQIVND (reference sequence). Trimming took 1 base from V and 6 from J, leaving 19 bases between them. The CDR3 has 18 amino acids. CDR3 nucleotides: TGTGCCAGTAGTATAGTTCTAGCTTTAACGTGGGAGGCCAACGTCCTGACTTTC. Translating gives CASSIVLALTWEANVLTF. The variable domain in full, completed from reference TRBV19 and TRBJ2-6, reads DGGITQSPKYLFRKEGQNVTLSCEQNLNHDAMYWYRQDPGQGLRLIYYSQIVNDFQKGDIAEGYSVSREKKESFPLTVTSAQKNPTAFYLCASSIVLALTWEANVLTFGAGSRLTVL.

The chain links TRBV2 to TRBJ1-5; no firm D call. Germline V gene sequence: CDR1 SNHLY, CDR2 FYNNEI. The V gene lost 1 base and the J gene lost 0 bases, with 7 bases spanning the gap. The CDR3 is 15 amino acids. CDR3 sequence reads: CASSEDGNSNQPQHF. CDR3 in DNA: TGTGCCAGCAGTGAAGACGGAAATAGCAATCAGCCCCAGCATTTT.

The chain has TRBV9 and TRBJ2-2, with 13 bases that match TRBD2. The CDR3 runs to 17 residues. CDR1 is SGDLS and CDR2 is YYNGEE in the germline V gene. The trim removed 4 bases at V and 6 bases at J, leaving 9 bases unmatched. The CDR3 DNA is TGTGCCAGCAGCCTTGGGACTAGCGGGAAGGTACCCGGGGAGCTGTTTTTT. The encoded protein is CASSLGTSGKVPGELFF. The full variable domain, completed using reference TRBV9 and TRBJ2-2, is DSGVTQTPKHLITATGQRVTLRCSPRSGDLSVYWYQQSLDQGLQFLIQYYNGEERAKGNILERFSAQQFPDLHSELNLSSLELGDSALYFCASSLGTSGKVPGELFFGEGSRLTVL.

The chain uses TRBV4-1 and TRBJ1-1, with D uncertain. Trimming took 4 bases from V and 4 from J, leaving 10 bases between them. Germline CDR1 reads MGHRA; CDR2 reads YSYEKL. This CDR3 comprises 13 residues. The CDR3 DNA sequence: TGCGCCAGCAGCCTTTGGGGAGGCACTGAAGCTTTCTTT. It specifies CASSLWGGTEAFF.

This rearrangement joins TRBV18 to TRBJ2-3, with 7 nucleotides matching TRBD2. Germline CDR1 reads KGHSH; CDR2 reads LQKENI. V was clipped by 2 bases and J by 2 bases; unmatched bases: 4. This CDR3 spans 15 amino acids. Here the CDR3 reads CASSPTSEFTDTQYF. As DNA, the CDR3 is TGTGCCAGCTCACCAACTAGCGAGTTCACAGATACGCAGTATTTT. Complete variable domain (other parts from reference TRBV18 and TRBJ2-3): NAGVMQNPRHLVRRRGQEARLRCSPMKGHSHVYWYRQLPEEGLKFMVYLQKENIIDESGMPKERFSAEFPKEGPSILRIQQVVRGDSAAYFCASSPTSEFTDTQYFGPGTRLTVL.

This clone was seen a single time. J is TRBJ2-2 and V is TRBV6-5, with TRBD1 matching over 10 bases. The CDR3 extends over 14 amino acids. CDR1 MNHEY and CDR2 SVGAGI come from the germline V gene. After removal of 5 bases from V and 5 bases from J, the junction contained 2 bases not matched to a gene. This CDR3 reads CASSGTGETGELFF. DNA of the CDR3: TGTGCCAGCAGTGGGACAGGGGAGACCGGGGAGCTGTTTTTT.

The chain carries TRBV5-1 and TRBJ2-5; 11 bases align to TRBD2. The germline V gene encodes CDR1 SGHRS and CDR2 YFSETQ. CDR3 length: 17 amino acids. V trimming: 1 base; J trimming: 4 bases; junction bases outside the gene matches: 9. The CDR3 spells CASSLSVAGGPGETQYF. In nucleotides, the CDR3 is TGCGCCAGCAGCTTGTCGGTAGCGGGAGGGCCGGGAGAGACCCAGTACTTC.

The DNA for the CDR3 is TGTGCCAGCAGCTGGGTCCGAGCAACTAATGAAAAACTGTTTTTT. Protein sequence: CASSWVRATNEKLFF. The chain is built from TRBV7-9 and TRBJ1-4; D remains unclear. V lost 4 bases to trimming and J lost 0 bases, with 9 bases between them. The germline gives CDR1 SEHNR, CDR2 FQNEAQ (reference sequence). The CDR3 contains 15 residues.

This chain joins TRBV28 and TRBJ1-3, with D tentatively TRBD1 (5 bases). V was shortened by 7 bases and J by 4 bases, with 11 bases between the two germline ends. The germline CDR1 and CDR2 sequences are MDHEN and SYDVKM. The CDR3 is 13 amino acids. This chain's CDR3 is CASTYGGGNTIYF. Written as DNA, the CDR3 is TGTGCCAGCACGTACGGGGGAGGAAACACCATATATTTT. Full variable domain (outside the CDR3, taken from reference TRBV28 and TRBJ1-3): DVKVTQSSRYLVKRTGEKVFLECVQDMDHENMFWYRQDPGLGLRLIYFSYDVKMKEKGDIPEGYSVSREKKERFSLILESASTNQTSMYLCASTYGGGNTIYFGEGSWLTVV.

The chain couples TRBV28 to TRBJ2-7, with TRBD1 matching 10 bases. The CDR3 is 15 amino acids. V shed 5 bases, J shed 3 bases, and the junction held 7 bases outside the gene matches. Germline CDR1 MDHEN, CDR2 SYDVKM. CDR3 bases: TGTGCCAGCAGTCCAGGACAGGGGGGGAACTACGAGCAGTACTTC. It specifies CASSPGQGGNYEQYF.

This clone appeared a few times. The V gene is TRBV9, the J gene TRBJ2-7; D is possibly TRBD2 (6 bases). Germline CDR1 and CDR2: SGDLS and YYNGEE. The CDR3 loop spans 14 amino acids. V lost 0 bases and J lost 4, with 11 bases in between. The CDR3, as DNA: TGTGCCAGCAGCGTAGCCACCGGGAGTTACGAGCAGTACTTC. Encoded protein: CASSVATGSYEQYF.

The gene calls are TRBV6-6 and TRBJ1-5; 10 bases agree with TRBD1. The germline CDR1 and CDR2 sequences are MNHNY and SVGAGI (reference sequence). With 6 bases clipped from V and 3 bases from J, the junction kept 5 bases outside the gene matches. This CDR3 region has 15 residues. In DNA form, the CDR3 reads TGTGCCAGCAGGACAGGGGGCGAGAACAATCAGCCCCAGCATTTT. Translation: CASRTGGENNQPQHF.

The chain is built from TRBV4-1 and TRBJ1-3; tentatively, D is TRBD1 (6 bases). The CDR3 extends over 17 amino acids. V dropped 3 bases and J dropped 2 bases, with 17 bases sitting between them. CDR1 is MGHRA, CDR2 YSYEKL, per germline. CDR3 DNA: TGCGCCAGCAGCCATACCCGGGACCAGGGGACTGGAAACACCATATATTTT. Translating it yields CASSHTRDQGTGNTIYF.

This clone has only a few counts. The gene calls are TRBV6-4 and TRBJ2-1; TRBD1 matches at 7 bases. V trimming: 1 base; J trimming: 6 bases; junction bases outside the gene matches: 9. This CDR3 is built from 16 residues. CDR1 and CDR2 (germline): MRHNA, SNTAGT. The DNA for the CDR3 is TGTGCCAGCAGTGACTTACCGACAGGGCCCACCAATGAGCAGTTCTTC. Translated: CASSDLPTGPTNEQFF.

The chain employs TRBV6-6 and TRBJ2-3; no clear D. V lost 0 bases to trimming and J lost 6 bases, with 16 bases between them. CDR3 length: 16 amino acids. Germline CDR1 and CDR2: MNHNY and SVGAGI (reference sequence). The CDR3 here is CASSYSNKPLGDTQYF. The CDR3 DNA is TGTGCCAGCAGTTACTCGAACAAGCCTCTCGGGGATACGCAGTATTTT.

Comments on this clone: The junction departs from the called germline gene at one end, perhaps through a read error. The rearrangement joins TRBV5-6 to TRBJ2-7; no reliable D call. Germline loops: CDR1 SGHDT, CDR2 YYEEEE. The CDR3 spans 15 residues. The DNA for the CDR3 is TGTGCCAGCAGCTTGGAGACACTCGCCTCCGACGAGCAGTACTTC. Amino acid sequence: CASSLETLASDEQYF.

V and J are TRBV27 and TRBJ1-2, with TRBD1 matching over 9 bases. Trimming removed 6 bases from V and 7 bases from J; junction bases left unmatched: 12. The CDR3 length is 15 residues. The germline V gene has CDR1 MNHEY and CDR2 SMNVEV (reference sequence). The CDR3 coding sequence is TGTGCCAGCAGCCCGAGGGACAGGGTTATGGGTGGCTACACCTTC. Protein: CASSPRDRVMGGYTF.

The genes are TRBV28 and TRBJ2-7; D uncertain. There are 12 residues in the CDR3. Germline V CDR1 and CDR2: MDHEN, SYDVKM. Trimming took 3 bases from V and 3 from J, leaving 6 bases between them. DNA for the CDR3: TGTGCCAGCAGTTTGCAGGACTACGAGCAGTACTTC. Translating it yields CASSLQDYEQYF. The full variable domain, rest sourced from reference TRBV28 and TRBJ2-7, is DVKVTQSSRYLVKRTGEKVFLECVQDMDHENMFWYRQDPGLGLRLIYFSYDVKMKEKGDIPEGYSVSREKKERFSLILESASTNQTSMYLCASSLQDYEQYFGPGTRLTVT.

The V and J genes are TRBV19 and TRBJ2-7; D remains unclear. The germline V gene encodes CDR1 LNHDA and CDR2 SQIVND (reference sequence). The CDR3 runs to 13 residues. The V and J ends lost 3 bases and 3 bases respectively, with 9 bases between them. CDR3 sequence reads: CASSMGSFYEQYF. CDR3 DNA sequence: TGTGCCAGTAGTATGGGGTCTTTCTACGAGCAGTACTTC.

The V gene is TRBV19, the J gene TRBJ2-2; 12 positions match TRBD2. This CDR3 region has 17 residues. V shed 7 bases, J shed 6 bases, and the junction held 12 bases outside the gene matches. Looked up from germline, CDR1 is LNHDA and CDR2 is SQIVND (reference sequence). The CDR3 loop is CASTPPSGRGLAGELFF. The CDR3 DNA is TGTGCCAGTACGCCTCCTAGCGGGAGGGGCTTGGCCGGGGAGCTGTTTTTT.

The chain employs TRBV19 and TRBJ2-1; D ambiguous. With 1 base removed from V and 0 bases from J, the gap between germline ends came to 10 bases. The CDR3 contains 16 residues. CDR1 and CDR2 from the germline V gene are LNHDA and SQIVND (reference sequence). Here the CDR3 reads CASSIAAVRSYNEQFF. In DNA form, the CDR3 reads TGTGCCAGTAGTATAGCAGCAGTACGCTCCTACAATGAGCAGTTCTTC.

This clone was found once. The rearrangement joins TRBV11-2 to TRBJ1-1; D gene unclear. The V end lost 1 base, the J end lost 8 bases, and 5 bases lay between the germline ends. Germline CDR1 reads SGHAT; CDR2 reads FQNNGV. The CDR3 length is 11 residues. CDR3 region: CASSLGWEAFF. The CDR3 DNA sequence: TGTGCCAGCAGCTTAGGGTGGGAAGCTTTCTTT.

The rearrangement joins TRBV5-1 to TRBJ1-2, with a tentative D call TRBD1 (5 bases). Germline loops: CDR1 SGHRS, CDR2 YFSETQ. Between the trimmed V and J ends, which lost 0 bases and 3 bases, there was a span of 21 bases. The CDR3 is 18 residues long. CDR3 sequence reads: CASSLGRFIRIGDYGYTF. The CDR3 DNA is TGCGCCAGCAGCTTGGGCAGGTTCATCCGGATAGGGGACTATGGCTACACCTTC.

This chain links TRBV11-3 with TRBJ2-1; weak D call: TRBD1 (6 bases). The CDR3 runs 14 residues. The V gene lost 4 bases and the J gene lost 4 bases, with 11 bases spanning the gap. Looked up from germline, CDR1 is SGHNT and CDR2 is YENEEA. In DNA, the CDR3 is TGTGCCAGCAGCTCTTTAACAGGGTACAATGAGCAGTTCTTC. The encoded protein is CASSSLTGYNEQFF.

The chain recombines TRBV28 with TRBJ1-5; D is perhaps TRBD1 (6 bases). The CDR3 length is 14 residues. The germline V gene encodes CDR1 MDHEN and CDR2 SYDVKM. V was cut by 4 bases and J by 7 bases, with 14 bases left in between. The CDR3 is CASSSTGKRQPQHF. CDR3 sequence (DNA): TGTGCCAGCAGTTCTACAGGGAAGCGGCAGCCCCAGCATTTT.

The chain couples TRBV13 to TRBJ2-3; 11 positions match TRBD2. This CDR3 comprises 15 residues. Losses at the gene ends were 5 bases for V and 3 bases for J; bases not matched to a gene: 4. Germline CDR1 is PRHDT and CDR2 is FYEKMQ (reference sequence). The CDR3 is CASSPTSGRTDTQYF. The CDR3 bases are TGTGCCAGCAGCCCCACTAGCGGGAGAACAGATACGCAGTATTTT.

The J gene is TRBJ1-1, the V gene TRBV7-9; 10 positions agree with TRBD1. Germline V gene lookup returns CDR1 SEHNR and CDR2 FQNEAQ (reference sequence). The J segment lost 1 base and the V segment lost 3 bases, leaving 5 bases of the junction unmatched. The CDR3 has 16 amino acids. CDR3 sequence: CASSFGTGAGNTEAFF. Here the CDR3 DNA reads TGTGCCAGCAGCTTTGGGACAGGGGCCGGGAACACTGAAGCTTTCTTT.